This T cell receptor (beta chain) was found in a study of cytomegalovirus exposure and HLA in healthy donors. General study findings and limits: Researchers left out some V segments, among them TRBV6-2 and TRBV6-3, as indistinguishable. Donors were assumed by presence/absence analyses to have roughly uniform sequencing depth. Solely CMV serostatus was available to characterize immune exposure.

The table lists this clone with a count of one. What it binds is not known. Trimming pared 5 bases from V and 5 bases from J, leaving 12 bases between. The germline V gene has CDR1 MNHNS and CDR2 SASEGT. The CDR3 contains 13 residues. PCR involved 60 Vbeta and 13 Jbeta primers. Sequencing used immunoSEQ multiplex PCR; TCRdb keeps in-frame clones, though not all of them. The data contain approximately 190,000 clones, 75% to 90% of them seen just once; the ten biggest clones take up about 2.6%. Material for sequencing was PBMCs. The sequence was collected from a woman between 50 and 59 years old in good health and CMV-seropositive. The V gene is TRBV6-1, the J gene TRBJ1-2; D is perhaps TRBD1 (6 bases). The CDR3 DNA reads TGTGCCAGCAGTTCCGGACAGCCATATGGCTACACCTTC. Translated: CASSSGQPYGYTF.